This is a list of T cell receptor beta chains from one sample in a study of molecular identifiers for immune sequencing clone quantification. TCRdb analysed the PCR reads with MiXCR anew, one entry per CDR3 protein. The sample records under 600,000 distinct CDR3 sequences, around a fifth being singletons. The sequencing sample was made of naive CD8+ T cells from blood, with Jurkat cell RNA spiked in. The source is a human donor in good health. Some libraries in this study had Jurkat cell RNA spiked in. Each CDR3 is given with its conserved first and last residue. The D gene is left open where the match is weak. Clone size appears in some rows only: once, few, many, or a class for an expanded clone.

d_gene	abundance	v_gene	j_gene	CDR3aa	CDR3nt
.	.	TRBV4-1	TRBJ2-2	CASRGLNTGELLF	TGCGCCAGCAGGGGCTTGAACACCGGGGAGCTGCTTTTT
.	many	TRBV15	TRBJ2-1	CATSRDLGLNEQFF	TGTGCCACCAGCAGAGATCTGGGGCTAAATGAGCAGTTCTTC
.	.	TRBV12-3/TRBV12-4	TRBJ2-3	CASSLLSSNTQYF	TGTGCCAGCAGTCTTCTATCATCAAATACGCAGTATTTT
.	.	TRBV4-2	TRBJ2-3	CASSLTGRGRTDTQYF	TGTGCCAGCAGCCTAACTGGACGGGGGCGCACAGATACGCAGTATTTT
.	few	TRBV5-4	TRBJ2-7	CASSLWGQGGIEQYF	TGTGCCAGCAGCTTGTGGGGGCAGGGAGGCATCGAGCAGTACTTC
.	many	TRBV19	TRBJ1-1	CASSILTGASEAFF	TGTGCCAGTAGTATATTGACAGGAGCGTCTGAAGCTTTCTTT
TRBD2	.	TRBV24-1	TRBJ2-3	CATSDLPAGGSTDTQYF	TGTGCCACCAGTGATTTGCCTGCGGGGGGAAGCACAGATACGCAGTATTTT
TRBD2	once	TRBV12-3/TRBV12-4	TRBJ2-3	CASSLNFLSGAGDTQYF	TGTGCCAGCAGTTTAAATTTTTTGAGCGGGGCTGGAGATACGCAGTATTTT
.	.	TRBV4-3	TRBJ1-6	CASSHQGSTHNYNSPLHF	TGCGCCAGCAGCCACCAGGGATCCACACACAATTATAATTCACCCCTCCACTTT
.	.	TRBV7-9	TRBJ1-1	CASSSTGESTEAFF	TGTGCCAGCAGCTCGACAGGAGAGAGCACTGAAGCTTTCTTT
.	few	TRBV20-1	TRBJ2-1	CSARDPGLRPNEQFF	TGCAGTGCTAGAGATCCGGGTCTCCGGCCCAATGAGCAGTTCTTC
.	few	TRBV19	TRBJ2-7	CASSIVGGGDYEQYF	TGTGCCAGTAGTATAGTGGGCGGGGGCGACTACGAGCAGTACTTC
.	.	TRBV6-1	TRBJ2-7	CASPSPISLNYGQYF	TGTGCCAGTCCATCCCCCATAAGTTTAAACTACGGGCAGTACTTC
TRBD1	few	TRBV18	TRBJ2-2	CASSPRDSANTGELFF	TGTGCCAGCTCACCCCGGGACAGTGCGAACACCGGGGAGCTGTTTTTT
.	.	TRBV5-1	TRBJ2-7	CASSLVSATHEQYF	TGCGCCAGCAGCTTGGTGTCAGCCACCCACGAGCAGTACTTC
.	few	TRBV12-3/TRBV12-4	TRBJ2-1	CASSPDRDNEQFF	TGTGCCAGCAGCCCCGATAGGGATAATGAGCAGTTCTTC
.	few	TRBV7-9	TRBJ2-7	CASSLARGPHEQYF	TGTGCCAGCAGCTTAGCCAGGGGTCCCCACGAGCAGTACTTC
TRBD1	many	TRBV7-9	TRBJ2-7	CASSPQGRGLDEQYF	TGTGCCAGCAGCCCCCAGGGCAGGGGGCTTGACGAGCAGTACTTC
TRBD1	few	TRBV6-6	TRBJ2-2	CASSPPTGGQGATGELFF	TGTGCCAGCAGTCCCCCCACGGGGGGACAGGGGGCGACCGGGGAGCTGTTTTTT
.	few	TRBV29-1	TRBJ1-2	CSVEVRREDGYTF	TGCAGCGTTGAAGTTCGGAGGGAGGATGGCTACACCTTC
.	.	TRBV27	TRBJ1-6	CASSLQGRSYNSPLHF	TGTGCCAGCAGTCTTCAGGGGCGTTCCTATAATTCACCCCTCCACTTT
.	many	TRBV28	TRBJ1-2	CASSGIANYGYTF	TGTGCCAGCTCGGGAATAGCTAACTATGGCTACACCTTC
.	.	TRBV30	TRBJ2-7	CAWSEAAYGQYF	TGTGCCTGGAGTGAGGCCGCGTACGGGCAGTACTTC
.	.	TRBV27	TRBJ2-7	CASSLGLGLEQYF	TGTGCCAGCAGTTTAGGGTTGGGCCTCGAGCAGTACTTC
.	.	TRBV20-1	TRBJ2-3	CSARRDSRRNF	TGCAGTGCTAGGCGGGACAGTCGGAGGAATTTT
.	.	TRBV28	TRBJ2-4	CASRSFLAKNIQYF	TGTGCCAGCAGGTCCTTCTTAGCCAAAAACATTCAGTACTTC
.	few	TRBV2	TRBJ2-1	CASSESPGPTYNEQFF	TGTGCCAGCAGCGAATCGCCGGGACCCACCTACAATGAGCAGTTCTTC
.	few	TRBV20-1	TRBJ2-5	CSVPSRRWNQETQYF	TGCAGTGTTCCTAGCAGACGTTGGAACCAAGAGACCCAGTACTTC
TRBD1	many	TRBV19	TRBJ1-5	CASLRGPGNQPQHF	TGTGCCAGCCTCAGGGGGCCGGGCAATCAGCCCCAGCATTTT
.	.	TRBV2	TRBJ2-7	CASTPPGLYEQYF	TGTGCCAGCACCCCTCCGGGACTTTACGAGCAGTACTTC
.	few	TRBV27	TRBJ1-1	CASRPAGGWTEAFF	TGTGCCAGCAGACCGGCGGGCGGGTGGACTGAAGCTTTCTTT
TRBD2	once	TRBV12-3/TRBV12-4	TRBJ2-1	CASNVAGGLYNEQFF	TGTGCCAGCAATGTAGCGGGGGGCCTTTACAATGAGCAGTTCTTC
.	.	TRBV23-1	TRBJ1-1	CASSQDNKNTEAFF	TGCGCCAGCAGTCAAGATAACAAGAACACTGAAGCTTTCTTT
TRBD1	.	TRBV2	TRBJ2-2	CASSGVTGGTGELFF	TGTGCCAGCAGTGGTGTGACAGGGGGAACCGGGGAGCTGTTTTTT
TRBD2	few	TRBV11-2	TRBJ2-1	CASSHQAGAYNEQFF	TGTGCCAGCAGCCACCAAGCGGGGGCCTACAATGAGCAGTTCTTC
.	many	TRBV4-1	TRBJ2-5	CASSQDGAETQYF	TGCGCCAGCAGCCAAGACGGAGCAGAGACCCAGTACTTC
.	few	TRBV20-1	TRBJ1-5	CSARDYDGVSNQPQHF	TGCAGTGCTAGGGACTACGATGGGGTTAGCAATCAGCCCCAGCATTTT
.	.	TRBV4-3	TRBJ1-5	CASSQDAFGPNQPQHF	TGCGCCAGCAGCCAAGATGCCTTTGGGCCCAATCAGCCCCAGCATTTT
.	.	TRBV2	TRBJ1-2	CASSEGLGQNYGYTF	TGTGCCAGCAGTGAAGGGCTTGGGCAGAACTATGGCTACACCTTC
TRBD1	few	TRBV12-5	TRBJ2-1	CASGLAYQGDEQFF	TGTGCTAGTGGTTTGGCCTACCAGGGGGATGAGCAGTTCTTC
.	.	TRBV11-2	TRBJ1-4	CASSFPGTGVATNEKLFF	TGTGCCAGCAGCTTCCCAGGGACTGGGGTTGCAACTAATGAAAAACTGTTTTTT
.	many	TRBV2	TRBJ2-7	CASAGRDILYEQYF	TGTGCCAGCGCCGGCCGGGACATATTATACGAGCAGTACTTC
.	.	TRBV14	TRBJ1-4	CASSLSVPAANPFEGNNEKLFF	.
.	few	TRBV4-3	TRBJ2-1	CASSHSGLPSSYNEQFF	TGCGCCAGCAGCCATTCGGGACTTCCGAGCTCCTACAATGAGCAGTTCTTC